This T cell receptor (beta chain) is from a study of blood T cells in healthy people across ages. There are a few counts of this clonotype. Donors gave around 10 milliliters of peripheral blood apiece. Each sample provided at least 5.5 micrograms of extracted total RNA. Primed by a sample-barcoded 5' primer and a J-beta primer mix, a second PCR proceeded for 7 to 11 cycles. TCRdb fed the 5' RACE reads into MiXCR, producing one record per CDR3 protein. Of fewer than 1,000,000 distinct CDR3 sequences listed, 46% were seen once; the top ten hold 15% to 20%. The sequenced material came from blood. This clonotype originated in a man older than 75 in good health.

CDR3 amino acids: CASSGDVNQPQHF. The CDR3 DNA reads as TGCGCCAGCAGTGGGGACGTAAATCAGCCCCAGCATTTT. This chain connects TRBV5-1 to TRBJ1-5; possibly TRBD1 for D (5 bases). The V end was cut by 5 bases, the J end by 4 bases, with 10 bases between. The CDR3 runs to 13 residues. The V gene's germline CDR1 is SGHRS and CDR2 YFSETQ.